This TCR beta chain was documented in a study of cytomegalovirus exposure and HLA in healthy donors. The CDR3 covers 15 residues. Germline V gene data show CDR1 as MGHRA and CDR2 as YSYEKL. Trimming cost V 2 bases and J 0 bases; bases outside gene matches: 3. PCR amplification relied on 60 Vbeta primers (plus 13 Jbeta primers). TCRdb's table, derived via immunoSEQ multiplex PCR, lists solely in-frame clones and lacks some. The sample yields 85,000 to 90,000 clones, roughly 80% seen once. This clone has only a few counts. This rearrangement joins TRBV4-1 to TRBJ1-1, with 7 bases fitting TRBD1. Source material: PBMCs. The clonotype was recovered from a man aged 25-45 years in good health and CMV-seropositive. The CDR3, as DNA: TGCGCCAGCAGCCAACCACAGGGGATGAACACTGAAGCTTTCTTT. It yields the protein CASSQPQGMNTEAFF.